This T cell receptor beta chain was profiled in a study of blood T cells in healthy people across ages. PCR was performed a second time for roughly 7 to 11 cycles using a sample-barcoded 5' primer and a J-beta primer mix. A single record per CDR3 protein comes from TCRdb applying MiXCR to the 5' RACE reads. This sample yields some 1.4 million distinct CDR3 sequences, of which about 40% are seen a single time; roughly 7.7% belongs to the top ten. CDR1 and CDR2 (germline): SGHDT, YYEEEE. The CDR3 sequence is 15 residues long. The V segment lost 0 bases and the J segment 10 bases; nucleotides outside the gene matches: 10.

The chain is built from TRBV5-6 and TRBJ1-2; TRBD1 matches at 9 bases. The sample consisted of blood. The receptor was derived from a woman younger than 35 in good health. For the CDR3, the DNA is TGTGCCAGCAGCTTGGCGAACAGGGGGCGCAGTTTCTACACCTTC. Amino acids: CASSLANRGRSFYTF. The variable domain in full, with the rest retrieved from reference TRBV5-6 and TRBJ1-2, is DAGVTQSPTHLIKTRGQQVTLRCSPKSGHDTVSWYQQALGQGPQFIFQYYEEEERQRGNFPDRFSGHQFPNYSSELNVNALLLGDSALYLCASSLANRGRSFYTFGSGTRLTVV.